This record concerns one T cell receptor (beta chain) sequence. This CDR3 has 15 residues. Germline V lookup: CDR1 SGDLS, CDR2 YYNGEE. Trimming cost V 4 bases and J 2 bases; bases outside gene matches: 7. This record belongs to a study of CD8+CD57+ T cells in acquired aplastic anemia. It was genomic DNA that served as the template for profiling TCR beta VDJ and CDR3. One entry per CDR3 protein results from TCRdb running MiXCR on the reads. The sample shows hundreds of thousands of distinct CDR3 sequences, just under 70% of them seen only once. The chain couples TRBV9 to TRBJ2-3; 7 nucleotides match TRBD1. The source of this sequence is a human donor in good health, serving as a control. Sequenced sample: sorted CD4+, CD8+, or CD8+CD57+ T cells (not recorded which) from PBMCs. The CDR3 nucleotides read TGTGCCAGCAGCCCTACAGGGGTCTACACAGATACGCAGTATTTT. Its translation is CASSPTGVYTDTQYF.